The 23 T cell receptor beta chains listed next were all sequenced from one sample in a study of CD8 T cells in ankylosing spondylitis. Overall study results and limits: Within ankylosing spondylitis blood, a TCR beta motif made up of under 10 highly homologous variants appeared to be characteristic.

These TCRs are of unknown antigen specificity. TCRdb reprocessed the 5' RACE reads with MiXCR, giving one entry per CDR3 protein. The table shows about 480,000 distinct CDR3 sequences, with roughly 17% occurring only once. Sequencing input: blood, either unsorted or a sorted T cell fraction (not recorded which). These receptors were taken from a male donor with ankylosing spondylitis.

This clonotype has just a few counts. This chain connects TRBV4-2 to TRBJ2-5; 7 bases match TRBD2. Germline V gene sequence: CDR1 LGHNA, CDR2 YNFKEQ. V lost 3 bases to trimming and J lost 7 bases; unmatched junction nucleotides: 14. The CDR3 totals 16 residues. The CDR3 bases are TGTGCCAGCAGCCAGGAACCGGGACTACCGAGTGGGACCCAGTACTTC. Encoded protein: CASSQEPGLPSGTQYF.

V is TRBV7-9 and J is TRBJ2-5; D call uncertain. V was pared by 1 base and J by 7 bases, with 10 bases between. The length of the CDR3 is 13 residues. CDR1 and CDR2 (germline): SEHNR, FQNEAQ (reference sequence). The CDR3 is CASSLDPPGTQYF. The CDR3 region has the DNA TGTGCCAGCAGCTTAGACCCTCCGGGGACCCAGTACTTC.

The chain combines TRBV7-3 with TRBJ2-2; TRBD1 matches at 7 bases. Germline V gives CDR1 SGHTA, CDR2 FQGTGA. There are 13 residues in the CDR3. V lost 5 bases, J lost 6 bases, and 3 bases stayed unmatched. The DNA of the CDR3 is TGTGCCAGCAGCCTGACAGGGCCCGGGGAGCTGTTTTTT. It encodes CASSLTGPGELFF.

This clonotype was observed at least ten times. V usage is TRBV12-3 or TRBV12-4 and J usage is TRBJ1-2; TRBD1 is a possible D gene (5 bases). The CDR3 length is 15 residues. V was clipped by 5 bases and J by 4 bases, with 17 bases between them. CDR3 protein: CASSPSSTGSYGYTF. In DNA form, the CDR3 reads TGTGCCAGCAGTCCCTCCTCCACAGGTTCCTATGGCTACACCTTC.

This clonotype was seen a handful of times. The V and J genes are TRBV10-2 and TRBJ2-1, with 9 bases aligning to TRBD2. Germline lookup yields CDR1 WSHSY and CDR2 SAAADI. The J segment lost 0 bases and the V segment lost 3 bases, leaving 0 bases of the junction unmatched. CDR3 length: 15 residues. The CDR3: CASSEAGGSYNEQFF. CDR3 bases: TGCGCCAGCAGTGAAGCGGGGGGCTCCTACAATGAGCAGTTCTTC.

The chain recombines TRBV5-1 with TRBJ1-4, with no clear D. This CDR3 is built from 15 residues. Germline V gives CDR1 SGHRS, CDR2 YFSETQ. Trimming left V 0 bases short and J 4 bases short, with 10 bases between. The CDR3 DNA reads TGCGCCAGCAGCTTGGAAGGCAGGCATAATGAAAAACTGTTTTTT. This translates into CASSLEGRHNEKLFF. The whole variable domain, filled in from reference TRBV5-1 and TRBJ1-4, reads KAGVTQTPRYLIKTRGQQVTLSCSPISGHRSVSWYQQTPGQGLQFLFEYFSETQRNKGNFPGRFSGRQFSNSRSEMNVSTLELGDSALYLCASSLEGRHNEKLFFGSGTQLSVL.

This clonotype was recorded at least ten times. The V gene is TRBV12-3 or TRBV12-4, the J gene TRBJ2-2, with 9 bases aligning to TRBD1. The junction had 1 base not matched to a gene; V was cut back by 4 bases and J by 1 base. This CDR3 is 15 amino acids long. The CDR3 sequence: CASSSTGGNTGELFF. CDR3 sequence (DNA): TGTGCCAGCAGTTCGACAGGGGGGAACACCGGGGAGCTGTTTTTT.

The sample holds a few counts of this clonotype. V is TRBV3-1 and J is TRBJ2-1; 7 bases are a match to TRBD2. Per the germline V gene, CDR1 is LGHDT and CDR2 is YNNKEL (reference sequence). CDR3 length: 15 amino acids. Trimming cost V 4 bases and J 6 bases; bases outside gene matches: 9. The chain's CDR3 is CASSLASSGFNEQFF. The CDR3 DNA follows: TGTGCCAGCAGCCTAGCTTCTAGCGGTTTCAATGAGCAGTTCTTC.

The rearrangement links TRBV6-5 to TRBJ2-7; no definite D call. Germline-derived CDR1 and CDR2 are MNHEY and SVGAGI. The CDR3 loop spans 11 amino acids. With 6 bases removed from V and 5 bases from J, the gap between germline ends came to 8 bases. In DNA form, the CDR3 reads TGTGCCAGCAGCTTGAAAGACGAGCAGTACTTC. As protein: CASSLKDEQYF.

Only a few counts were recorded for this clonotype. The chain couples TRBV6-2 or TRBV6-3 to TRBJ2-3; TRBD2 agrees at 11 bases. Unmatched junction bases numbered 13, after V lost 3 bases and J lost 5 bases. Per germline, CDR1 MNHEY and CDR2 SVGEGT. The CDR3 runs to 18 residues. Written as DNA, the CDR3 is TGTGCCAGCAGTTATCCGATTCCGACTAGCGGGGATAGAGATACGCAGTATTTT. It is translated as CASSYPIPTSGDRDTQYF.

This clonotype was detected only a few times. The rearrangement links TRBV4-2 to TRBJ2-5; unclear D gene. The CDR3 is made up of 16 amino acids. Trimming removed 0 bases at V and 5 bases at J, with 16 bases between. Per germline, CDR1 LGHNA and CDR2 YNFKEQ. CDR3 sequence (DNA): TGTGCCAGCAGCCAAGATCAGTTTTCAATGGGGGAGACCCAGTACTTC. Encoded protein: CASSQDQFSMGETQYF.

This clonotype appeared a few times. V usage is TRBV5-4 and J usage is TRBJ1-5, with 7 bases identical to TRBD1. Germline loops: CDR1 SGHNT, CDR2 YYREEE (reference sequence). J gave up 0 bases and V 3 bases, and 15 bases lay outside the gene matches. The CDR3 is 19 residues long. The CDR3 protein is CASSSPGGQDLYSNQPQHF. The DNA of the CDR3 is TGTGCCAGCAGCTCCCCCGGAGGACAGGACTTATATAGCAATCAGCCCCAGCATTTT.

The gene calls are TRBV20-1 and TRBJ1-1, with D possibly TRBD1 on 6 matching bases. Germline V gives CDR1 DFQATT, CDR2 SNEGSKA (reference sequence). The CDR3 extends over 11 amino acids. In DNA form, the CDR3 reads TGCAGGGGCAGGGGAGGAGCTGAAGCTTTCTTT. Amino acids: CRGRGGAEAFF.

This clonotype has just a few counts. The chain combines TRBV4-2 with TRBJ2-7; D is unclear. The germline V gene has CDR1 LGHNA and CDR2 YNFKEQ. The CDR3 spans 15 residues. The V end lost 4 bases, the J end lost 3 bases, and 16 bases lay between the germline ends. The DNA for the CDR3 is TGTGCCAGCAGCCGAGAACGGAATCCCGGCTACGAGCAGTACTTC. This translates into CASSRERNPGYEQYF.

This clonotype was detected only a few times. The genes are TRBV11-3 and TRBJ1-1; 7 bases line up with TRBD1. With V trimmed by 2 bases and J by 5 bases, 8 bases remained unmatched. This CDR3 has 15 residues. Per the germline V gene, CDR1 is SGHNT and CDR2 is YENEEA. The CDR3 DNA follows: TGTGCCAGCAGCTTAAGTAGGGGGCGTCGAACTGAAGCTTTCTTT. This translates into CASSLSRGRRTEAFF. Variable domain in full (rest from reference TRBV11-3 and TRBJ1-1): EAGVVQSPRYKIIEKKQPVAFWCNPISGHNTLYWYLQNLGQGPELLIRYENEEAVDDSQLPKDRFSAERLKGVDSTLKIQPAELGDSAVYLCASSLSRGRRTEAFFGQGTRLTVV.

This clonotype was seen more than once but under ten times. The V call is TRBV6-1, the J call TRBJ2-6; no clear D. Germline V gives CDR1 MNHNS, CDR2 SASEGT. The CDR3 covers 15 residues. Trimming cost V 6 bases and J 0 bases, with 9 bases left between them. The CDR3 reads CASRGFSSGANVLTF. Here the CDR3 DNA reads TGTGCCAGCAGGGGTTTTTCCTCTGGGGCCAACGTCCTGACTTTC.

The chain is built from TRBV5-1 and TRBJ2-3, with D hard to call. The V end was cut by 5 bases, the J end by 0 bases, with 7 bases between. The CDR3 is 13 amino acids. The germline gives CDR1 SGHRS, CDR2 YFSETQ. CDR3 DNA: TGCGCCAGCAGAGGCCCTAGCACAGATACGCAGTATTTT. Protein product: CASRGPSTDTQYF.

This clonotype was recorded a few times. In nucleotides, the CDR3 is TGCGCCAGCAGCATGGCCTCCGATACGCAGTATTTT. Its translation: CASSMASDTQYF. The chain carries TRBV5-1 and TRBJ2-3; D is unclear. The CDR3 has 12 amino acids. Germline V gene data show CDR1 as SGHRS and CDR2 as YFSETQ. The V and J ends lost 4 bases and 6 bases respectively, with 9 bases between them. Based on the CDR3 plus reference TRBV5-1 and TRBJ2-3, the full variable domain is KAGVTQTPRYLIKTRGQQVTLSCSPISGHRSVSWYQQTPGQGLQFLFEYFSETQRNKGNFPGRFSGRQFSNSRSEMNVSTLELGDSALYLCASSMASDTQYFGPGTRLTVL.

This clonotype came up a few times. The chain uses TRBV3-1 and TRBJ2-3; D unresolved. Germline V gene sequence: CDR1 LGHDT, CDR2 YNNKEL (reference sequence). This CDR3 has 13 residues. V lost 1 base, J lost 2 bases, and 4 bases lay in between. The CDR3 spells CASSQVPTDTQYF. CDR3 in DNA: TGTGCCAGCAGCCAAGTGCCCACAGATACGCAGTATTTT.

V gene TRBV6-1 combines with J gene TRBJ2-3; no clear D. CDR3 length equals 11 residues. V was cut by 8 bases and J by 3 bases, with 6 bases left in between. From germline, CDR1 is MNHNS and CDR2 SASEGT. The CDR3 spells CASVSTDTQYF. In DNA form, the CDR3 reads TGTGCCAGCGTGTCAACAGATACGCAGTATTTT.

The V and J genes are TRBV18 and TRBJ2-7, with no clear D. Looked up from germline, CDR1 is KGHSH and CDR2 is LQKENI. V lost 3 bases and J lost 0, with 6 bases in between. The CDR3 has 13 amino acids. DNA of the CDR3: TGTGCCAGCTCACCGTGGAGCTCCTACGAGCAGTACTTC. Protein sequence: CASSPWSSYEQYF.

The rearrangement uses TRBV21-1 and TRBJ2-1; the D call TRBD2 from the table was never checked on the DNA. TRBV21-1 corresponds to a pseudogene. CDR3 size: 18 residues. The CDR3 region is CASSKRGLAESSYNEQFF. The CDR3 DNA follows: TGTGCCAGCAGCAAACGAGGACTAGCGGAATCCTCATACAATGAGCAGTTCTTC.

The CDR3 DNA follows: TGCAGTGCTAGGTTTGGCGGTCTGGCTGAAAAACTGTTTTTT. It codes for CSARFGGLAEKLFF. The V gene is TRBV20-1, the J gene TRBJ1-4; D is ambiguous. CDR1 and CDR2 (germline): DFQATT, SNEGSKA (reference sequence). V was pared by 3 bases and J by 7 bases, with 15 bases between. The CDR3 sequence is 14 residues long.